The 23 T cell receptor beta chains reported below all come from one sample, sequenced in a study of blood T cell repertoires in COVID-19 (dated by TCRdb to about 2020). Receptors were amplified or captured by the immunoSEQ multiplex PCR assay. What TCRdb holds here is the immuneACCESS table cut down to in-frame rearrangements. Part of the clones is not present; checked against another copy, under half of the missing clones reflect an unresolved V gene, and the others are unexplained. Present in this sample are fewer than 250,000 clones, about nine tenths of which were seen just once. Roughly 7.1% of the sample belongs to the ten largest clones. Material: PBMCs or T cells enriched from blood (not recorded which). The receptors come from a man under 40 in a cohort exposed to, infected with or recovered from COVID-19 (not recorded which).

The rearrangement uses TRBV9 and TRBJ2-7, with TRBD2 matching over 8 bases. This CDR3 region has 17 residues. In germline, CDR1 is SGDLS, CDR2 YYNGEE. The trim removed 0 bases at V and 5 bases at J, leaving 13 bases unmatched. The CDR3 here is CASSVDPSAGVKNEQYF. CDR3 DNA sequence: TGTGCCAGCAGCGTAGACCCCTCAGCGGGAGTAAAGAACGAGCAGTACTTC.

The chain recombines TRBV10-3 with TRBJ2-4; D remains unclear. Germline lookup yields CDR1 ENHRY and CDR2 SYGVKD. Trimming left V 10 bases short and J 0 bases short, with 10 bases between. CDR3 size: 13 residues. The CDR3 here is CATREVAKNIQYF. The CDR3 nucleotides read TGTGCCACGAGAGAAGTAGCCAAAAACATTCAGTACTTC.

This clone was seen more than once but under ten times. The rearrangement uses TRBV3-1 (or the pseudogene TRBV3-2) and TRBJ2-7; TRBD1 matches 8 bases. With 1 base clipped from V and 4 bases from J, the junction kept 6 bases outside the gene matches. Germline CDR1 and CDR2: LGHDT and YNNKEL (reference sequence). The CDR3 sequence is 15 residues long. CDR3 coding DNA: TGTGCCAGCAGCCAAGGTGCAGGGGGCAGGTACGAGCAGTACTTC. Its translation is CASSQGAGGRYEQYF.

CDR3 sequence (DNA): TGTGCCAGCAGTCTCACAGGGGGCTCGGCTTTCTTT. Protein: CASSLTGGSAFF. This chain links TRBV28 with TRBJ1-1; TRBD1 matches at 9 bases. Trimming took 5 bases from V and 11 from J; bases not matched to a gene: 6. The CDR3 length is 12 residues. Germline V gene lookup returns CDR1 MDHEN and CDR2 SYDVKM.

The chain joins TRBV24-1 to TRBJ2-7; 10 nucleotides line up with TRBD1. Germline V gene lookup returns CDR1 KGHDR and CDR2 SFDVKD. This CDR3 spans 15 amino acids. J was trimmed by 1 base and V by 7 bases; bases with no gene match: 6. The CDR3 reads CATSLRGQGSYEQYF. DNA of the CDR3: TGTGCCACCAGCCTCCGGGGACAGGGGTCCTACGAGCAGTACTTC.

The chain couples TRBV6-5 to TRBJ2-3, with D possibly TRBD1 on 6 matching bases. The CDR3 is 15 amino acids. Germline V CDR1 and CDR2: MNHEY, SVGAGI. Trimming took off 2 bases at V and 3 bases at J, with 12 bases between the two ends. CDR3 DNA: TGTGCCAGCAGTTACCGACAGGCAGATACAGATACGCAGTATTTT. Its translation is CASSYRQADTDTQYF.

This chain joins TRBV7-2 and TRBJ1-4; 8 bases line up with TRBD1. Looked up from germline, CDR1 is SGHTA and CDR2 is FQGNSA. This CDR3 spans 14 amino acids. The V segment lost 5 bases and the J segment 7 bases; nucleotides outside the gene matches: 6. The CDR3 sequence is CASSLDRGGEKLFF. The DNA of the CDR3 is TGTGCCAGCAGCCTCGACAGGGGTGGTGAAAAACTGTTTTTT.

The chain employs TRBV5-6 and TRBJ2-5; possibly TRBD1 for D (5 bases). Germline loops: CDR1 SGHDT, CDR2 YYEEEE. The CDR3 length is 14 residues. The V gene lost 3 bases and the J gene lost 6 bases, with 15 bases spanning the gap. The chain's CDR3 is CASSSGAKAQTQYF. For the CDR3, the DNA is TGTGCCAGCAGCTCTGGGGCCAAGGCACAGACCCAGTACTTC.

This sequence joins TRBV25-1 and TRBJ1-3; no definite D call. The CDR3 is 15 amino acids. The germline V gene encodes CDR1 MGHDK and CDR2 SYGVNS. V lost 1 base and J lost 4, with 11 bases in between. CDR3 bases: TGTGCCAGCAGTGAATCTCGCGGGAAGGGAAACACCATATATTTT. The encoded protein is CASSESRGKGNTIYF.

The chain has TRBV28 and TRBJ2-7, with D possibly being TRBD2 (6 bases). V was cut by 2 bases and J by 1 base, with 12 bases left in between. Germline-derived CDR1 and CDR2 are MDHEN and SYDVKM. This CDR3 is built from 15 residues. This CDR3 is CASSLAGTYSYEQYF. DNA of the CDR3: TGTGCCAGCAGTTTAGCCGGGACTTATTCCTACGAGCAGTACTTC.

CDR3 loop: CATSRDRGSSYEQYF. The CDR3 nucleotides read TGTGCCACCAGCAGAGATCGCGGCAGCTCCTACGAGCAGTACTTC. V usage is TRBV15 and J usage is TRBJ2-7, with D hard to call. CDR1 and CDR2 (germline): LNHNV, YYDKDF (reference sequence). The CDR3 is 15 amino acids. V lost 0 bases to trimming and J lost 0 bases, with 9 bases between them.

CDR3 sequence: CASSRPGGSYEQYF. CDR3 sequence (DNA): TGTGCCAGCAGCCGCCCTGGGGGGAGCTACGAGCAGTACTTC. V is TRBV28 and J is TRBJ2-7, with D maybe TRBD2 (6 bases). The CDR3 runs 14 residues. Germline V gene sequence: CDR1 MDHEN, CDR2 SYDVKM. V lost 6 bases to trimming and J lost 3 bases, with 15 bases between them.

The genes are TRBV2 and TRBJ2-2, with TRBD1 identical over 9 bases. This CDR3 contains 16 residues. Germline loops: CDR1 SNHLY, CDR2 FYNNEI. The V and J ends lost 6 bases and 6 bases, in that order; junction bases with no gene match: 11. In nucleotides, the CDR3 is TGTGCCAGCAGACAGGTCGGGACAGGGCTTTCCGGGGAGCTGTTTTTT. Translation: CASRQVGTGLSGELFF.

V gene TRBV9 combines with J gene TRBJ2-7; D is possibly TRBD2 (6 bases). V was cut by 4 bases and J by 5 bases, with 16 bases left in between. There are 14 residues in the CDR3. From germline, CDR1 is SGDLS and CDR2 YYNGEE. Here the CDR3 reads CASSPEGREHEQYF. CDR3 in DNA: TGTGCCAGCAGCCCGGAGGGTAGGGAGCACGAGCAGTACTTC.

V gene TRBV28 combines with J gene TRBJ2-7; 13 bases align to TRBD2. Germline V gene sequence: CDR1 MDHEN, CDR2 SYDVKM. Trimming removed 5 bases from V and 3 bases from J; junction bases left unmatched: 7. This CDR3 spans 16 amino acids. The CDR3: CASSPRTSGSLYEQYF. The CDR3 DNA follows: TGTGCCAGCAGTCCCCGGACTAGCGGGAGCCTCTACGAGCAGTACTTC.

The CDR3 loop reads CASSQDIYPGGRAAGEQFF. CDR3 in DNA: TGCGCCAGCAGCCAAGATATATACCCGGGCGGGAGGGCCGCGGGTGAGCAGTTCTTC. The chain has TRBV4-1 and TRBJ2-1; 9 bases agree with TRBD2. V lost 0 bases to trimming and J lost 9 bases; unmatched junction nucleotides: 18. Germline loops: CDR1 MGHRA, CDR2 YSYEKL. This CDR3 is built from 19 residues.

The V call is TRBV10-3, the J call TRBJ2-3; the match to TRBD2 covers 8 bases. The ends lost 5 bases at V and 2 bases at J; junction bases unmatched: 9. Germline-derived CDR1 and CDR2 are ENHRY and SYGVKD. The CDR3 length is 16 residues. CDR3: CAISRLGTRVTDTQYF. As DNA, the CDR3 is TGTGCCATCAGTCGACTTGGGACTAGGGTCACAGATACGCAGTATTTT.

This rearrangement joins TRBV28 to TRBJ2-7, with 8 positions matching TRBD1. With 9 bases clipped from V and 0 bases from J, the junction kept 4 bases outside the gene matches. This CDR3 spans 13 amino acids. Germline V lookup: CDR1 MDHEN, CDR2 SYDVKM. CDR3 region: CASWTGRSYEQYF. The CDR3 region has the DNA TGTGCCAGTTGGACAGGGCGCTCCTACGAGCAGTACTTC.

In this sample, this clone turned up a few times. The chain joins TRBV18 to TRBJ2-2; 10 bases agree with TRBD1. Germline trimming cut 0 bases from V and 3 bases from J; bases unmatched to any gene: 7. The germline CDR1 and CDR2 sequences are KGHSH and LQKENI. This CDR3 comprises 18 residues. The CDR3 loop reads CASSPPRQGAGYTGELFF. The DNA of the CDR3 is TGTGCCAGCTCACCACCCAGACAGGGGGCTGGGTACACCGGGGAGCTGTTTTTT. Full variable domain (remainder filled in from reference TRBV18 and TRBJ2-2): NAGVMQNPRHLVRRRGQEARLRCSPMKGHSHVYWYRQLPEEGLKFMVYLQKENIIDESGMPKERFSAEFPKEGPSILRIQQVVRGDSAAYFCASSPPRQGAGYTGELFFGEGSRLTVL.

The chain links TRBV10-3 to TRBJ2-7; no firm D call. The CDR3 has 13 amino acids. Trimming took off 0 bases at V and 7 bases at J, with 10 bases between the two ends. Germline V gives CDR1 ENHRY, CDR2 SYGVKD. The CDR3 loop reads CAISESQSSEQYF. The CDR3 DNA sequence: TGTGCCATCAGTGAGTCGCAGTCATCGGAGCAGTACTTC.

The V call is TRBV27, the J call TRBJ2-1; 10 bases fit TRBD1. The CDR3 contains 15 residues. V lost 3 bases to trimming and J lost 13 bases; unmatched junction nucleotides: 12. CDR1 and CDR2 from the germline V gene are MNHEY and SMNVEV (reference sequence). The CDR3 protein is CASSFFGTGDRQQFF. CDR3 DNA: TGTGCCAGCAGTTTCTTTGGGACAGGGGACCGTCAACAGTTCTTC.

The chain couples TRBV3-1 (or the pseudogene TRBV3-2) to TRBJ2-1; D remains unclear. The CDR3 loop spans 13 amino acids. Germline CDR1 reads LGHDT; CDR2 reads YNNKEL (reference sequence). The germline V and J ends were trimmed by 4 bases and 5 bases, with 9 bases remaining between them. This CDR3 reads CASSLSINNEQFF. The CDR3 region has the DNA TGTGCCAGCAGCCTATCTATCAACAATGAGCAGTTCTTC.

The chain has TRBV7-2 and TRBJ1-1; D remains unclear. This CDR3 region has 13 residues. Germline V gene lookup returns CDR1 SGHTA and CDR2 FQGNSA. Trimming left V 2 bases short and J 8 bases short, with 12 bases between. The CDR3 DNA reads as TGTGCCAGCAGCTTAATCTCCGGGTACGAAGCTTTCTTT. Protein: CASSLISGYEAFF.